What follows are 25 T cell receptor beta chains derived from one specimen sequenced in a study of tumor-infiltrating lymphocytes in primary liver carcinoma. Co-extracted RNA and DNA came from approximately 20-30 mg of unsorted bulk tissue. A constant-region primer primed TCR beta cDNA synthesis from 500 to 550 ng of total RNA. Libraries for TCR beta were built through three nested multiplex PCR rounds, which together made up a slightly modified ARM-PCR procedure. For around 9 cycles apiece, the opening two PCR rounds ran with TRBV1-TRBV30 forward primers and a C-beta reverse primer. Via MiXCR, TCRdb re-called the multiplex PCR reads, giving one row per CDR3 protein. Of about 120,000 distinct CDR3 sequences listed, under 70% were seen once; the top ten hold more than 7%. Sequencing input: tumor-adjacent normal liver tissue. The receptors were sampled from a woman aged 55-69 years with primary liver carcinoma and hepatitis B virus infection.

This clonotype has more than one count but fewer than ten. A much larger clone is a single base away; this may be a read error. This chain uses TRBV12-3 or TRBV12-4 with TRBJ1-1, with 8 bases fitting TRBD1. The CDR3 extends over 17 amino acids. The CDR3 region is CASSPLLRTGRNTGAFF. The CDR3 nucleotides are TGTGCCAGCAGCCCCCTCCTCAGGACAGGGAGAAACACTGGAGCTTTCTTT.

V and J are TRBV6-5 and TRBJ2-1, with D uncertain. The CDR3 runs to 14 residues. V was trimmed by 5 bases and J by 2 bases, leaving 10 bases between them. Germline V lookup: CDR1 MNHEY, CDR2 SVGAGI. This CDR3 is CASSRRSPYNEQFF. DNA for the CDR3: TGTGCCAGCAGTCGAAGGAGCCCCTACAATGAGCAGTTCTTC.

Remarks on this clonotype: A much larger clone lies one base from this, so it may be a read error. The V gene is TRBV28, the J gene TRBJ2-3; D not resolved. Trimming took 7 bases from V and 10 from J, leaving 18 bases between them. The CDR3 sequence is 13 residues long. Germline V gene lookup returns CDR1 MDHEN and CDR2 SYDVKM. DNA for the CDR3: TGTGCCAGCAAAAACCTCGGAGAGGATGCGCAGTATTTT. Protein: CASKNLGEDAQYF.

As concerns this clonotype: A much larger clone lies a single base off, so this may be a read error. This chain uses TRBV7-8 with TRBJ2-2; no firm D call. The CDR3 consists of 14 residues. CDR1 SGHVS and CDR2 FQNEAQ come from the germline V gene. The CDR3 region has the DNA TGTGACAGCAGCCCCTGGCTGAACACCGGGGAGCTGTTTTTT. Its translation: CDSSPWLNTGELFF.

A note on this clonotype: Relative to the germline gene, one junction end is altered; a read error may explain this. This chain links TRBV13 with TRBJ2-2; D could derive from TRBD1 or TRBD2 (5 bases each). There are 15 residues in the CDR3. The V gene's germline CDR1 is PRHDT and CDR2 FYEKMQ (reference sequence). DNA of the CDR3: TGTGCCAGCAGCTTATGTTTTCGAGCGGCCGGGGCGCTGTTTTTT. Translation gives CASSLCFRAAGALFF.

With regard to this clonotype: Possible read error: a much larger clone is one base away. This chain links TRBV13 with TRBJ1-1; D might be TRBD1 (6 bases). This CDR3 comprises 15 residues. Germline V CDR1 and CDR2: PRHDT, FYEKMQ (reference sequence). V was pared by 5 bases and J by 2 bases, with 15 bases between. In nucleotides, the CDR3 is TGTGCCAGCAGCAAAGGGGGGATTTTAAACACTGAAGCTTTCTTT. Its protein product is CASSKGGILNTEAFF.

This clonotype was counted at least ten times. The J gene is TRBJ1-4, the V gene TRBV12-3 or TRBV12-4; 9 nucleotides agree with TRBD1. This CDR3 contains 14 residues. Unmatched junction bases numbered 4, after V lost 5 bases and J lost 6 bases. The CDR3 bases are TGTGCCAGCAGTCCGACAGGGGGATATGAAAAACTGTTTTTT. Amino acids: CASSPTGGYEKLFF.

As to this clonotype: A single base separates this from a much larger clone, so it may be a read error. The CDR3 is CASSRTTCRGETQYF. The DNA for the CDR3 is TGTGCCAGCAGCCGAACGACTTGTAGAGGAGAGACCCAGTACTTC. This sequence joins TRBV14 and TRBJ2-5; D uncertain. The germline V gene has CDR1 SGHDN and CDR2 FVKESK. The CDR3 consists of 15 residues. With 4 bases removed from V and 4 bases from J, the gap between germline ends came to 16 bases. The full variable domain, completed using reference TRBV14 and TRBJ2-5, is EAGVTQFPSHSVIEKGQTVTLRCDPISGHDNLYWYRRVMGKEIKFLLHFVKESKQDESGMPNNRFLAERTGGTYSTLKVQPAELEDSGVYFCASSRTTCRGETQYFGPGTRLLVL.

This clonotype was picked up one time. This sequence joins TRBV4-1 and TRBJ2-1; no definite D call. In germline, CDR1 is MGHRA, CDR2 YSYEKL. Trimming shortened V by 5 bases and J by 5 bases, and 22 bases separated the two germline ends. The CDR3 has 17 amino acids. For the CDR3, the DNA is TGCGCCAGCAGCGATGGCCGGTATGGGTATCTCCACAATGAGCAGTTCTTC. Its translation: CASSDGRYGYLHNEQFF.

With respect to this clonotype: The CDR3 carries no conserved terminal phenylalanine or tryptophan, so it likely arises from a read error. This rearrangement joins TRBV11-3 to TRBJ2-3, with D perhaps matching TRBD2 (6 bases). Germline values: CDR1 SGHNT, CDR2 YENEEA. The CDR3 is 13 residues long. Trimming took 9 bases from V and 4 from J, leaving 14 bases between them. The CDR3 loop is CASSVRGADTQYL. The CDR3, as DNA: TGTGCCAGTAGCGTGCGGGGTGCAGATACGCAGTATCTT.

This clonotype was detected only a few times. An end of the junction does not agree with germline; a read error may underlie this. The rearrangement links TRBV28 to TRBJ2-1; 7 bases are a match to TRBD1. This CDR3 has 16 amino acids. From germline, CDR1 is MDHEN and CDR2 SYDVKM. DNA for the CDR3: TGTGCCAGCAGGCAAGGGACAGCCTTTCTCGGGAATGAGCAACTCTTC. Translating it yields CASRQGTAFLGNEQLF.

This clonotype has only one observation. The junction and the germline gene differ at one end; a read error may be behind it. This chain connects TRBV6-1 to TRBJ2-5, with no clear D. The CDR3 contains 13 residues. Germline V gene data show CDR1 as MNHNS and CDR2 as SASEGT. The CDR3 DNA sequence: TGTGCCAGCAGAAGTTATCGGGTAGAGAGCCAGTATTTC. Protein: CASRSYRVESQYF.

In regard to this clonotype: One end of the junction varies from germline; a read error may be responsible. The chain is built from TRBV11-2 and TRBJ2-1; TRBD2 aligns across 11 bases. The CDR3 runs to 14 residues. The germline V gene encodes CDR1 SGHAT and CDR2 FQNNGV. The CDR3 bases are TGTGTCGGCAGCGGGACTAGCGGTTACAATAAGCAGTTCTTC. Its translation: CVGSGTSGYNKQFF.

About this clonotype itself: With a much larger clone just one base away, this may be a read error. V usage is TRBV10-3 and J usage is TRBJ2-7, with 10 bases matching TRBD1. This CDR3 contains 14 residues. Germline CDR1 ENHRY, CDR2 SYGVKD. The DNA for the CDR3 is TGTGTCATCAGTAAGGGGACAGGGGTCGACGAGCAGTACTTC. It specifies CVISKGTGVDEQYF.

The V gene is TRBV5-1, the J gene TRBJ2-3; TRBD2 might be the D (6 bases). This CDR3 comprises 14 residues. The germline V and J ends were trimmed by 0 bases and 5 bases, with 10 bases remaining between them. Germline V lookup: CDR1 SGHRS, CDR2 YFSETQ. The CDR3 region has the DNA TGCGCCAGCAGCTTGGGGAGGGGTGAAGATACGCAGTATTTT. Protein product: CASSLGRGEDTQYF.

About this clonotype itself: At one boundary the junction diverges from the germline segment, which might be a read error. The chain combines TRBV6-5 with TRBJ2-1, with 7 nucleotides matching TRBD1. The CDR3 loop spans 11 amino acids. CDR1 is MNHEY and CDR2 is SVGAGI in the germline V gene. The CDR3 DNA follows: TGTGCAAGCACCAGGGGGTATGAGCAGATCTTC. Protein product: CASTRGYEQIF.

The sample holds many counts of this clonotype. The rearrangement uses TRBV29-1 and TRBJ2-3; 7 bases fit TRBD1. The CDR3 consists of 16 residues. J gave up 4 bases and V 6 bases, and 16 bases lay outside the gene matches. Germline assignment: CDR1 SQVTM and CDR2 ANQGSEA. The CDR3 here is CSVERQGTGPPDTQYF. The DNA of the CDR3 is TGCAGCGTGGAAAGACAGGGCACGGGACCCCCAGATACGCAGTATTTT.

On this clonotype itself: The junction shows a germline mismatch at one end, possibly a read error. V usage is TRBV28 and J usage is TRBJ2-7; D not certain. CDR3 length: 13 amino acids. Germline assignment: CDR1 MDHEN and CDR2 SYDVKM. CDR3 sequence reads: CTSTSRGPYEQYF. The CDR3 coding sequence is TGTACCAGCACCTCGCGTGGCCCCTACGAGCAGTACTTC.

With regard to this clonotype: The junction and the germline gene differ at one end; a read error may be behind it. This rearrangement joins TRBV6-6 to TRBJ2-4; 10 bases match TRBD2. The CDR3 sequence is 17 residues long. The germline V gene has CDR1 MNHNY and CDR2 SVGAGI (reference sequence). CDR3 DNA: TGTGCCAGCAGAGGAAGCGGGAGGGTCCTGGCCAAAAACATTCAGTACTTT. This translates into CASRGSGRVLAKNIQYF.

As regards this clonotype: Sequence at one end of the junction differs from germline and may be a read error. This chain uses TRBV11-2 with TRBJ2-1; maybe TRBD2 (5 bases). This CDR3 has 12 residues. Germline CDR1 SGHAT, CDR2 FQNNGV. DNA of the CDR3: TGTGTCAGCGGCCCCCCAGACAACGAGCAGTTCTTC. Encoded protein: CVSGPPDNEQFF.

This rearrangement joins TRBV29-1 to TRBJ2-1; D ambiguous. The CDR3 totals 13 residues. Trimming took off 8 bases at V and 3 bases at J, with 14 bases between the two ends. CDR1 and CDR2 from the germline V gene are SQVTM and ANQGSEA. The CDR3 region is CSIKQDRYNEQFF. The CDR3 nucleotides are TGCAGCATTAAGCAGGATCGCTACAATGAGCAGTTCTTC.

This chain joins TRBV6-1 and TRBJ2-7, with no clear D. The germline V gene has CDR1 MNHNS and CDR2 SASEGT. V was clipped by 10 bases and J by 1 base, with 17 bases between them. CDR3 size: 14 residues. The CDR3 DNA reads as TGTGCCAACTCCCGGATACTCCAATCCTACGAGCAGTACTTC. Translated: CANSRILQSYEQYF.

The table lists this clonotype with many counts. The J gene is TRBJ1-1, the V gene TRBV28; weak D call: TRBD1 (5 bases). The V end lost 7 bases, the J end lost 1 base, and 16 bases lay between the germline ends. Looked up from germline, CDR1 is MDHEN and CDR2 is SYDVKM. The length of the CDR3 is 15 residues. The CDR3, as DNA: TGTGCCAGCATCAACAGGCCTTCGGGGAACACTGAAGCTTTCTTT. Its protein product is CASINRPSGNTEAFF.

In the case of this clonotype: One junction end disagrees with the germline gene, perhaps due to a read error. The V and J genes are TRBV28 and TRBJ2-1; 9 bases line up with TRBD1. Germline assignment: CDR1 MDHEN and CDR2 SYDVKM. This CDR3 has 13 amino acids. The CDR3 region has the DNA TGTGCCAGCAGCAAGGACAGGGGCGATGAGCACTTCTTC. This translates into CASSKDRGDEHFF.

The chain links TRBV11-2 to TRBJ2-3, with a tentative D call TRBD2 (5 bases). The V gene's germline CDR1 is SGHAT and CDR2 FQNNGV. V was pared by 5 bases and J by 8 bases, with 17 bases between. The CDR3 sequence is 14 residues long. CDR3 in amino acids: CASSLDGEIGTQYF. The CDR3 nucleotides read TGTGCCAGCAGCCTGGACGGGGAGATAGGTACGCAGTATTTT.